These T cell receptor beta chains were read from a single sample in a study of T cell responses to AZD1222 COVID-19 vaccine. Only in-frame clones appear in the TCRdb table, and some are missing; sequencing was by immunoSEQ multiplex PCR. The table includes approximately 110,000 clones, about 92% detected once. The material sequenced was peripheral blood, taken 28 days after the second AZD1222 dose. The receptors were gathered from an adult who received the AZD1222 COVID-19 vaccine. Both conserved end residues are part of each CDR3. Each record gives: D gene, J gene, clone size, V gene, CDR3 DNA, CDR3 protein. The D gene is left open where the match is weak. A row's size may be missing; if present it is once, few, many or a size class.

D: -; J: TRBJ2-1; size: once; V: TRBV3-1/TRBV3-2; DNA: TGTGCCAGCAGCCATGCCCCAGATCCTACCTACAATGAGCAGTTCTTC; CDR3: CASSHAPDPTYNEQFF
D: TRBD2; J: TRBJ2-1; size: -; V: TRBV7-2; DNA: TGTGCCAGCAGCCTTGGGCGGGGGGGAAATGAGCAGTTCTTC; CDR3: CASSLGRGGNEQFF
D: -; J: TRBJ1-2; size: -; V: TRBV2; DNA: TGTGCCAGCAGTGAAAGGCGCCAGGCGTACACCTTC; CDR3: CASSERRQAYTF
D: -; J: TRBJ1-2; size: -; V: TRBV12-3/TRBV12-4; DNA: TGTGCCAGCAGTTATGACAGTCTGGGCTACACCTTC; CDR3: CASSYDSLGYTF
D: -; J: TRBJ2-2; size: -; V: TRBV7-9; DNA: TGTGCCAGCAGCTTCCGGGGTTCCACCGGGGAGCTGTTTTTT; CDR3: CASSFRGSTGELFF
D: -; J: TRBJ1-3; size: -; V: TRBV19; DNA: TGTGCCAGTAGTATAGTCGGGGTCTCCGGAAACACCATATATTTT; CDR3: CASSIVGVSGNTIYF
D: TRBD1; J: TRBJ1-6; size: -; V: TRBV7-6; DNA: TGTGCCAGCAGCACGGGACAGAGAGATTCACCCCTCCACTTT; CDR3: CASSTGQRDSPLHF
D: TRBD2; J: TRBJ2-1; size: -; V: TRBV7-6; DNA: TGTGCCAGCAGCTCCAGATCTAGCGGGAGCTCCTACAATGAGCAGTTCTTC; CDR3: CASSSRSSGSSYNEQFF
D: -; J: TRBJ1-4; size: -; V: TRBV19; DNA: TGTGCCAGCTCCACCACAAATAATGAAAAACTGTTTTTT; CDR3: CASSTTNNEKLFF
D: -; J: TRBJ2-1; size: few; V: TRBV11-2; DNA: TGTGCCAGCAGCGTCCGGGTCGCGGCGGGGGAGCAGTTCTTC; CDR3: CASSVRVAAGEQFF
D: -; J: TRBJ2-3; size: -; V: TRBV5-6; DNA: TGTGCCAGCAGCTCCGCTCGGGGGCCCGTTACGCAGTATTTT; CDR3: CASSSARGPVTQYF
D: -; J: TRBJ1-1; size: -; V: TRBV12-5; DNA: TGTGCTAGTGGTTTGGCCATAGGGGGTGGGACTGAAGCTTTCTTT; CDR3: CASGLAIGGGTEAFF
D: -; J: TRBJ2-3; size: -; V: TRBV10-3; DNA: TGTGCCATCAGTGACACGGGAAACACAGATACGCAGTATTTT; CDR3: CAISDTGNTDTQYF
D: TRBD1; J: TRBJ1-1; size: -; V: TRBV28; DNA: TGTGCCAGCAGTTTACTTGTAGGGACAGGGGGCCGCACTGAAGCTTTCTTT; CDR3: CASSLLVGTGGRTEAFF
D: TRBD1; J: TRBJ2-7; size: -; V: TRBV5-1; DNA: TGCGCCAGCAGCCATCAAGGACAGGACCTCTACGAGCAGTACTTC; CDR3: CASSHQGQDLYEQYF
D: -; J: TRBJ2-3; size: -; V: TRBV10-3; DNA: TGTGCCATCAGTGAGGGAAAAAGTATCAGCTCAGATACGCAGTATTTT; CDR3: CAISEGKSISSDTQYF
D: -; J: TRBJ1-2; size: -; V: TRBV28; DNA: TGTGCCAGCAGTTTAACACAGGTTAACTATGGCTACACCTTC; CDR3: CASSLTQVNYGYTF
D: -; J: TRBJ2-1; size: -; V: TRBV6-1; DNA: TGTGCCAGCAGTGAAAGTTGGGCAGGGGCCACGGAGCAGTTCTTC; CDR3: CASSESWAGATEQFF
D: TRBD2; J: TRBJ2-5; size: -; V: TRBV5-4; DNA: TGTGCCAGCAGCAGGAGCGGGGGGGCACAAGAGACCCAGTACTTC; CDR3: CASSRSGGAQETQYF
D: TRBD1; J: TRBJ1-1; size: -; V: TRBV7-2; DNA: TGTGCCAGCAGCTTCGACAGGGCACCGAACACTGAAGCTTTCTTT; CDR3: CASSFDRAPNTEAFF
D: -; J: TRBJ2-3; size: -; V: TRBV4-2; DNA: TGTGCCAGCAGCCAAGATTGGGTGGCAGTTGGGGCAGATACGCAGTATTTT; CDR3: CASSQDWVAVGADTQYF
D: -; J: TRBJ1-5; size: -; V: TRBV3-1/TRBV3-2; DNA: TGTGCCAGCAGCCAAGGATACCGGAGGAATGGGGGGCGGGGTCAGCCCCAGCATTTT; CDR3: CASSQGYRRNGGRGQPQHF
D: -; J: TRBJ1-4; size: -; V: TRBV3-1/TRBV3-2; DNA: TGTGCCAGCAGCCGTTCGTACGCAACTAATGAAAAACTGTTTTTT; CDR3: CASSRSYATNEKLFF